This is a list of T cell receptor beta chains from one sample in a study of blood T cell repertoires in COVID-19. Clones were sequenced by immunoSEQ multiplex PCR, and TCRdb holds only the in-frame ones, with some missing. The table records fewer than 200,000 clones, approximately 87% of them present only once. Sequenced sample: peripheral blood. The receptor source for this set is a man aged 40-49 years with active or convalescent COVID-19. Both conserved end residues are part of each CDR3. The order of the fields is CDR3 DNA, CDR3 protein, D gene, J gene, V gene, CDR3 length, clone size. The D gene is left open where the match is weak. The size field is filled for only some rows; it gives once, few, many or a size class.

DNA: TGTGCCAGCTCCCGAGTCCCTTCGACTGCAGAGACCCAGTACTTC; CDR3: CASSRVPSTAETQYF; D: .; J: TRBJ2-5; V: TRBV18; length: 15; size: .
DNA: TGTGCCAGCAAACTAGCGGGGAGCACAGATACGCAGTATTTT; CDR3: CASKLAGSTDTQYF; D: TRBD2; J: TRBJ2-3; V: TRBV19; length: 14; size: .
DNA: TGTGCCAGCAGCAGGACAGGGGGCGGAAACACCATATATTTT; CDR3: CASSRTGGGNTIYF; D: TRBD1; J: TRBJ1-3; V: TRBV6-5; length: 14; size: .
DNA: TGTGCCACCAGTGATCCACGAAGGGGGGAGCAGTACTTC; CDR3: CATSDPRRGEQYF; D: .; J: TRBJ2-7; V: TRBV24-1; length: 13; size: .
DNA: TGTGCCAGCAGCTTAGTTTGGACGCGGGCAAGAGGTACAAATGAGCAGTTCTTC; CDR3: CASSLVWTRARGTNEQFF; D: .; J: TRBJ2-1; V: TRBV7-2; length: 18; size: .
DNA: TGTGCTAGTGGTTTGGCCCCAGGGCGGGAAGGCGGGGAGCTGTTTTTT; CDR3: CASGLAPGREGGELFF; D: .; J: TRBJ2-2; V: TRBV12-5; length: 16; size: .
DNA: TGTGCCAGCTCTACCTACGAAGGGGGCTTTAATTCACCCCTCCACTTT; CDR3: CASSTYEGGFNSPLHF; D: TRBD1; J: TRBJ1-6; V: TRBV18; length: 16; size: .
DNA: TGCGCCAGCAGCTTGGGGACGGGGGAACACACTGAAGCTTTCTTT; CDR3: CASSLGTGEHTEAFF; D: .; J: TRBJ1-1; V: TRBV5-1; length: 15; size: .
DNA: TGCGCCAGCAGCCAAGTGATTAGCGGGGGCCAAGAGACCCAGTACTTC; CDR3: CASSQVISGGQETQYF; D: TRBD2; J: TRBJ2-5; V: TRBV4-1; length: 16; size: .
DNA: TGCGCCAGCAGCTCAGCTACCGGACTAGCGGGGGGCCGCTACGAGCAGTACTTC; CDR3: CASSSATGLAGGRYEQYF; D: TRBD2; J: TRBJ2-7; V: TRBV5-1; length: 18; size: once
DNA: TGTGCCAGCAGCTTACAGGCGGGGGGCAGCTACAATGAGCAGTTCTTC; CDR3: CASSLQAGGSYNEQFF; D: TRBD2; J: TRBJ2-1; V: TRBV7-8; length: 16; size: .
DNA: TGTGCCAGCAGCGGACCGGGACTCTCGAAAGAGACCCAGTACTTC; CDR3: CASSGPGLSKETQYF; D: .; J: TRBJ2-5; V: TRBV9; length: 15; size: .
DNA: TGTGCCAGCCAATGGGACAGGGCTGGAGATACGCAGTATTTT; CDR3: CASQWDRAGDTQYF; D: TRBD1; J: TRBJ2-3; V: TRBV2; length: 14; size: .
DNA: TGTGCCAGCAGCCAACTAGGAGGGGAGACCCAGTACTTC; CDR3: CASSQLGGETQYF; D: .; J: TRBJ2-5; V: TRBV5-4; length: 13; size: .
DNA: TGTGCCAGCAGCCCTGGACAAGTTTATAGCAATCAGCCCCAGCATTTT; CDR3: CASSPGQVYSNQPQHF; D: .; J: TRBJ1-5; V: TRBV6-2/TRBV6-3; length: 16; size: .
DNA: TGTGCCAGCAGCTTAGCCGGAAGCCGGGACAGGGCGGGGAATGAGCAGTTCTTC; CDR3: CASSLAGSRDRAGNEQFF; D: TRBD1; J: TRBJ2-1; V: TRBV5-6; length: 18; size: .
DNA: TGTGCCAGCAGTTCACAGGGATCTGGGGCCAACGTCCTGACTTTC; CDR3: CASSSQGSGANVLTF; D: .; J: TRBJ2-6; V: TRBV27; length: 15; size: .
DNA: TGTGCCAGCAGTTCAACCGGACAGGGCGCTCTCTATGGCTACACCTTC; CDR3: CASSSTGQGALYGYTF; D: TRBD1; J: TRBJ1-2; V: TRBV6-5; length: 16; size: .
DNA: TGTGCCAGCAGCTTAGGGGGAGGGTCCGCAGATACGCAGTATTTT; CDR3: CASSLGGGSADTQYF; D: TRBD2; J: TRBJ2-3; V: TRBV7-6; length: 15; size: .
DNA: TGTGCCAGCAGCTTGAACGACATTACCGTCTATGGCTACACCTTC; CDR3: CASSLNDITVYGYTF; D: .; J: TRBJ1-2; V: TRBV7-8; length: 15; size: .
DNA: TGTGCCAGCAGTAGCTCGACAGGGGGGAACACTGAAGCTTTCTTT; CDR3: CASSSSTGGNTEAFF; D: TRBD1; J: TRBJ1-1; V: TRBV6-6; length: 15; size: .
DNA: TGTGCCAGCAGCTTGGAAATTAACAGGGGCGAGACCCAGTACTTC; CDR3: CASSLEINRGETQYF; D: TRBD1; J: TRBJ2-5; V: TRBV5-4; length: 15; size: .
DNA: TGTGCCAGCAGCCAAGTTGGGACAAGCAACTACGAGCAGTACTTC; CDR3: CASSQVGTSNYEQYF; D: .; J: TRBJ2-7; V: TRBV14; length: 15; size: .
DNA: TGCGCCAGCAGCCGAGAGACAGGGGGCGATTCACCCCTCCACTTT; CDR3: CASSRETGGDSPLHF; D: TRBD1; J: TRBJ1-6; V: TRBV5-1; length: 15; size: .
DNA: TGTGCCAGCATGCGGGGTAATTCACCCCTCCACTTT; CDR3: CASMRGNSPLHF; D: .; J: TRBJ1-6; V: TRBV6-5; length: 12; size: .
DNA: TGTGCCAGCAGCTTAATAGCGGGGGCCGGGGAGCTGTTTTTT; CDR3: CASSLIAGAGELFF; D: TRBD2; J: TRBJ2-2; V: TRBV7-3; length: 14; size: once
DNA: TGTGCCAGCAGCTTGGGGACTAGCGGGGGGGAACGCACCGGGGAGCTGTTTTTT; CDR3: CASSLGTSGGERTGELFF; D: TRBD2; J: TRBJ2-2; V: TRBV5-6; length: 18; size: few
DNA: TGTGCCAGCAGTCCCTCTGCCGGGGTCTCTGGAAACACCATATATTTT; CDR3: CASSPSAGVSGNTIYF; D: .; J: TRBJ1-3; V: TRBV7-9; length: 16; size: .
DNA: TGTGCCAGCAGCTTGATGAGCGTATACACAGATACGCAGTATTTT; CDR3: CASSLMSVYTDTQYF; D: .; J: TRBJ2-3; V: TRBV5-6; length: 15; size: .
DNA: TGTGCCAGCAGCTTGGGGCCCGAGCCTTATAGCAATCAGCCCCAGCATTTT; CDR3: CASSLGPEPYSNQPQHF; D: .; J: TRBJ1-5; V: TRBV7-2; length: 17; size: .
DNA: TGTGCCAGCAGCCTCGGACTAGCGGGACCCACAGATACGCAGTATTTT; CDR3: CASSLGLAGPTDTQYF; D: TRBD2; J: TRBJ2-3; V: TRBV5-4; length: 16; size: once
DNA: TGTGCCAGCTCACAGGGAGAGGGCACTGAAGCTTTCTTT; CDR3: CASSQGEGTEAFF; D: .; J: TRBJ1-1; V: TRBV2; length: 13; size: .
DNA: TGTGCCTGGAGTGTACGACGTGTGGGACAGGGGGGCCACGAGCAGTACTTC; CDR3: CAWSVRRVGQGGHEQYF; D: TRBD1; J: TRBJ2-7; V: TRBV30; length: 17; size: .